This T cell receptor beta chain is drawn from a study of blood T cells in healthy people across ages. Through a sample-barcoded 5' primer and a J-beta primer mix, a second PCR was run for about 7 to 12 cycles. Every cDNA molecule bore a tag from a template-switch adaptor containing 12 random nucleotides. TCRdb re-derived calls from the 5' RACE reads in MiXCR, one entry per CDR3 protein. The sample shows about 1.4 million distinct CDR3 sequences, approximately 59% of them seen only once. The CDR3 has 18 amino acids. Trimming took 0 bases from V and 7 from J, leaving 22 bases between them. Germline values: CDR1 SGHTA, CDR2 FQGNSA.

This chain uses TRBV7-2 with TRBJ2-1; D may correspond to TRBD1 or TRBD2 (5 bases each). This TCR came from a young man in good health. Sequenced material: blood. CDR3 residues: CASSLAPPLAAWGNEQFF. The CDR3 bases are TGTGCCAGCAGCTTAGCCCCGCCCTTGGCAGCCTGGGGGAATGAGCAGTTCTTC. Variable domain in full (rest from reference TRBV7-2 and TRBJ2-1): GAGVSQSPSNKVTEKGKDVELRCDPISGHTALYWYRQSLGQGLEFLIYFQGNSAPDKSGLPSDRFSAERTGGSVSTLTIQRTQQEDSAVYLCASSLAPPLAAWGNEQFFGPGTRLTVL.